This is a list of T cell receptor beta chains from one sample in a study of blood T cell repertoires in COVID-19. Assay: immunoSEQ multiplex PCR; the TCRdb copy retains only in-frame clones and omits some. Here the sample spans some 420,000 clones, around 91% being singletons. The sequenced sample was PBMCs or T cells enriched from blood (not recorded which). The receptors come from a man aged 25 to 45 who had recovered from COVID-19. Both conserved end residues are part of each CDR3.

J gene | V gene | CDR3 protein
TRBJ2-1 | TRBV4-1 | CASSPTNGGRARNEQFF
TRBJ1-2 | TRBV5-1 | CASSLGREVGYTF
TRBJ2-7 | TRBV9 | CASSVNSGIPLYEQYF
TRBJ1-1 | TRBV19 | CASSIKGANTEAFF
TRBJ2-1 | TRBV29-1 | CSAILLLAGGHSYNEQFF
TRBJ2-4 | TRBV29-1 | CSVENKSKNIQYF
TRBJ1-4 | TRBV5-1 | CASRRSAATNEKLFF
TRBJ2-3 | TRBV5-1 | CASSLAPVGGGTDTQYF
TRBJ1-1 | TRBV6-6 | CASSYSYLDEAFF
TRBJ2-7 | TRBV27 | CASARDRAIAEQYF
TRBJ1-6 | TRBV24-1 | CATSWAVPLHF
TRBJ1-3 | TRBV4-2 | CASSPPRGSGNTIYF
TRBJ1-5 | TRBV7-8 | CASSRDRIRQPQHF
TRBJ1-1 | TRBV7-6 | CASSLEDMDTEAFF
TRBJ2-1 | TRBV27 | CASSLLTVMSAYNEQFF
TRBJ2-5 | TRBV2 | CANLLQSEAGGLETQYF
TRBJ2-7 | TRBV9 | CASSVDGSSYEQYF
TRBJ1-2 | TRBV28 | CASGSVYGYTF
TRBJ2-5 | TRBV29-1 | CSVEDWKNTNQETQYF
TRBJ2-7 | TRBV29-1 | CSVDTAGRGEQYF
TRBJ1-5 | TRBV5-1 | CASSVTGGREPQHF
TRBJ2-7 | TRBV4-1 | CASSPALSPGMGEQYF
TRBJ2-3 | TRBV4-1 | CASSQVISRGEDTQYF
TRBJ2-3 | TRBV28 | CASTQGTDTQYF
TRBJ2-1 | TRBV13 | CASSLSGSGGSSYNEQFF
TRBJ2-7 | TRBV5-1 | CASSFGLAGYEQYF
TRBJ2-5 | TRBV10-3 | CAISEQLGGLAVQETQYF
TRBJ2-6 | TRBV5-1 | CASSSGTGGPGANVLTF
TRBJ1-5 | TRBV19 | CASSRPHGPEGVFF
TRBJ2-6 | TRBV7-9 | CASRLLATGANVLTF
TRBJ2-6 | TRBV19 | CASSRQWSGANVLTF
TRBJ1-1 | TRBV7-9 | CASTKGQIMNTEAFF
TRBJ1-5 | TRBV5-6 | CASSPGSNQPQHF
TRBJ2-7 | TRBV7-3 | CASSLTRESEQYF
TRBJ1-1 | TRBV12-3/TRBV12-4 | CASSLGGGEAFF
TRBJ2-5 | TRBV24-1 | CATSDFSDSDETQYF
TRBJ2-7 | TRBV24-1 | CATSDRTGGEQYF
TRBJ2-2 | TRBV30 | CAWSVRDRVTGELFF
TRBJ2-5 | TRBV24-1 | CATSDADRGTGETQYF
TRBJ1-2 | TRBV29-1 | CSVVSDNPNYGYTF
TRBJ1-2 | TRBV14 | CASSQDHRGVGGYTF
TRBJ1-6 | TRBV28 | CASSPDRGVNNSPLHF
TRBJ2-1 | TRBV4-1 | CASRHGGLAGYNEQFF
TRBJ1-3 | TRBV10-2 | CASTGGAGNTIYF
TRBJ1-1 | TRBV5-1 | CASSWDSGTEAFF
TRBJ1-1 | TRBV27 | CASSLTGTLNTEAFF
TRBJ2-1 | TRBV25-1 | CASSVAGEYNEQFF
TRBJ2-1 | TRBV28 | CASMGQGNEQFF
TRBJ1-5 | TRBV4-1 | CASSPFSGQGRQPQHF
TRBJ1-1 | TRBV5-1 | CASSLEGEAAFF
TRBJ1-1 | TRBV7-8 | CASSVLLNTEAFF
TRBJ2-2 | TRBV7-8 | CATPKGGLNTGELFF
TRBJ2-7 | TRBV27 | CASSSPQGELYEQYF
TRBJ2-1 | TRBV11-2 | CASSLEVTSGRAVLEQFF
TRBJ1-6 | TRBV29-1 | CSAMTGDESPLHF
TRBJ2-1 | TRBV5-6 | CASSLGGLATYEQFF